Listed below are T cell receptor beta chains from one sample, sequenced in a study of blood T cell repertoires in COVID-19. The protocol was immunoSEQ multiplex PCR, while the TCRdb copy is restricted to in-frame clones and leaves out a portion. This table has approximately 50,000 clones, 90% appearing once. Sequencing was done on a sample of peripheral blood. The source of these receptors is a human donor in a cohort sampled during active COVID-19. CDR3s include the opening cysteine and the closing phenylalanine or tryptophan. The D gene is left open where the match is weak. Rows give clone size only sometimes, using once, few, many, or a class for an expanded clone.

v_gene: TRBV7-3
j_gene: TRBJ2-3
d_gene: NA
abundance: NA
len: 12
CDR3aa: CASSQQGDTQYF
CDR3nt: TGTGCCAGCAGCCAACAGGGTGATACGCAGTATTTT

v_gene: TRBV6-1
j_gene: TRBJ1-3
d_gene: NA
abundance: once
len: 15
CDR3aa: CASSDRSGSGNTIYF
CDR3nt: TGTGCCAGCAGTGACCGTAGCGGATCTGGAAACACCATATATTTT

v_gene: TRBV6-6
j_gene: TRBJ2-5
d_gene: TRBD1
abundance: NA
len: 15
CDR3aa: CASSYRQGVSETQYF
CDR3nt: TGTGCCAGCAGTTACAGACAGGGGGTTTCAGAGACCCAGTACTTC

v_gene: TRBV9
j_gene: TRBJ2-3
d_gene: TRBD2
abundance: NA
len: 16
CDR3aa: CASSVGWRGNTDTQYF
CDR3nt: TGTGCCAGCAGCGTAGGCTGGCGGGGGAACACAGATACGCAGTATTTT

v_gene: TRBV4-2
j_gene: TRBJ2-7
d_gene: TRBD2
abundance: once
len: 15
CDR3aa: CASSQVAGVYDEQYF
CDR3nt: TGTGCCAGCAGCCAAGTAGCGGGAGTATACGACGAGCAGTACTTC

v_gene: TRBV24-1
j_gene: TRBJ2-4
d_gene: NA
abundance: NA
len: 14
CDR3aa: CATSGRTGGSAQYF
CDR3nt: TGTGCCACCAGTGGGAGAACGGGTGGAAGCGCTCAGTACTTC

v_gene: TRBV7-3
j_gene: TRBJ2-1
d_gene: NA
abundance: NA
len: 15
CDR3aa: CASSPMSSLGSEQFF
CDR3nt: TGTGCCAGCAGCCCAATGAGTAGTTTGGGGAGTGAGCAGTTCTTC

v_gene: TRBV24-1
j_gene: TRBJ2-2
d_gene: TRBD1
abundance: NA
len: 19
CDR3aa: CATSDFFQTGTGDTGELFF
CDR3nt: TGTGCCACCAGTGATTTTTTCCAAACCGGGACAGGGGACACCGGGGAGCTGTTTTTT

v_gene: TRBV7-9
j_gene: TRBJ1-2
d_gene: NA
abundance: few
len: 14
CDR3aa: CASSRFGSGDLGTF
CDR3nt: TGTGCCAGCAGCCGATTCGGTTCAGGGGATTTGGGCACCTTC

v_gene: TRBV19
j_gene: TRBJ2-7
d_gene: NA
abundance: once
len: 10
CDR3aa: CASSTYEQYF
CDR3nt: TGTGCCAGTAGTACTTACGAGCAGTACTTC

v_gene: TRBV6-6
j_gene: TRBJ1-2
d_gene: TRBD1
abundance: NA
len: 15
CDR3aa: CASSYSDRQGNGYTF
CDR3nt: TGTGCCAGCAGTTACTCGGACAGACAGGGGAACGGCTACACCTTC

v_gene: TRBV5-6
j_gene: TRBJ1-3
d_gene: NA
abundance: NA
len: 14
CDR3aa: CASRLAGGGNTIYF
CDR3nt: TGTGCCAGCAGGCTAGCGGGGGGCGGAAACACCATATATTTT

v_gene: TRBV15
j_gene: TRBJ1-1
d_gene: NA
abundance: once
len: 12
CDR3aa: CATSTTEAEAFF
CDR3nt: TGTGCCACCAGCACGACAGAGGCTGAAGCTTTCTTT

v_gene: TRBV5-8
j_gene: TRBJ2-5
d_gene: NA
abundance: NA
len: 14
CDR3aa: CASWAGPAGETQYF
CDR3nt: TGTGCAAGCTGGGCAGGGCCGGCAGGAGAGACCCAGTACTTC

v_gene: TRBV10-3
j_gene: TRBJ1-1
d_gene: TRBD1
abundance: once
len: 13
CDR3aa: CAIRPGQATEAFF
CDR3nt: TGTGCCATCCGGCCGGGACAGGCAACTGAAGCTTTCTTT

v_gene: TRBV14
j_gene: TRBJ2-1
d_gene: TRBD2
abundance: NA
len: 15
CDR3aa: CASSRTSASYNEQFF
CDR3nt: TGTGCCAGCAGCCGGACTAGCGCATCCTACAATGAGCAGTTCTTC

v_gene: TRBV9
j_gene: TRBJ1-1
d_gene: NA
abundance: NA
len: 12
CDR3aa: CASSVGGTEAFF
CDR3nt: TGTGCCAGCAGCGTCGGTGGCACTGAAGCTTTCTTT

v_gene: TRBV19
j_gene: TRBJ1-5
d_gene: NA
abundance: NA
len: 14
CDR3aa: CASRVSVSNQPQHF
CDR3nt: TGTGCCAGCCGGGTTTCCGTCAGCAATCAGCCCCAGCATTTT

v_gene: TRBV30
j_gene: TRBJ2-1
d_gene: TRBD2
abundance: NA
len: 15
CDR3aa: CAGILGAGGSYEQFF
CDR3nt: TGTGCCGGGATTCTAGGCGCGGGAGGTTCGTATGAGCAGTTCTTC

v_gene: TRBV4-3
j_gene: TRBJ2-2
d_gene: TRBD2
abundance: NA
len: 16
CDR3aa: CASSQDLGGGTGELFF
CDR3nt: TGCGCCAGCAGCCAAGATCTTGGCGGGGGGACCGGGGAGCTGTTTTTT

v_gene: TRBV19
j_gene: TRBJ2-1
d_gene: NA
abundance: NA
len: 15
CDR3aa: CASSPGNRAYNEQFF
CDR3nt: TGTGCCAGTAGCCCTGGGAACAGGGCCTACAATGAGCAGTTCTTC

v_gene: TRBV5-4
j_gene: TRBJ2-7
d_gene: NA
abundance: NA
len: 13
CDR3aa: CASSFARSYEQYF
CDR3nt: TGTGCCAGCAGCTTTGCCAGGTCCTACGAGCAGTACTTC

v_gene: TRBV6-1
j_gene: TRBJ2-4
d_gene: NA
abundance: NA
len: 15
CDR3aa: CASSEVHSLLDIQYF
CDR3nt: TGTGCCAGCAGTGAAGTTCACAGTCTTTTGGACATTCAGTACTTC

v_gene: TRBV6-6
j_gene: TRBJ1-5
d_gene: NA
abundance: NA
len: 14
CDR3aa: CASSTTGTNQPQHF
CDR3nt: TGTGCCAGCAGCACGACAGGAACCAATCAGCCCCAGCATTTT

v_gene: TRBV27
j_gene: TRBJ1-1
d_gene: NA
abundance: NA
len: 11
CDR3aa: CASSLGQEAFF
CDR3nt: TGTGCCAGCAGTTTAGGACAGGAAGCTTTCTTT

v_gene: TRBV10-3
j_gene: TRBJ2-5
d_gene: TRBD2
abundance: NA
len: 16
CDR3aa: CAISKNSGGDQETQYF
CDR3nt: TGTGCCATCAGCAAAAACAGCGGGGGGGATCAAGAGACCCAGTACTTC

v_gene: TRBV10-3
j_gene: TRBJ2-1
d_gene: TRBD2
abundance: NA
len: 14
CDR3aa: CAISETSGLNEQFF
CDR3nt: TGTGCCATCAGTGAGACTAGCGGACTCAATGAGCAGTTCTTC

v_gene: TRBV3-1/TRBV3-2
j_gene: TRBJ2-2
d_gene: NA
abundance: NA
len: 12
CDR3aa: CASRQNTGELFF
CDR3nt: TGTGCCAGCCGACAGAACACCGGGGAGCTGTTTTTT

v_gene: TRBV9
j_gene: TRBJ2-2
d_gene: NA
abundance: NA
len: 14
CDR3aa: CASSSRDTSGELFF
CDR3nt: TGTGCCAGCAGCTCCCGGGACACCTCCGGGGAGCTGTTTTTT

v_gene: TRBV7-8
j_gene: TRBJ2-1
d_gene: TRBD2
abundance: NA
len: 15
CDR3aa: CASSLLAGGFNEQFF
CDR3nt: TGTGCCAGCAGCTTACTAGCGGGGGGGTTTAATGAGCAGTTCTTC

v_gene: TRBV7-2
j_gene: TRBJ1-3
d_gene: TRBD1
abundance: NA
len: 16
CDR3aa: CASSPSGTGGRNTIYF
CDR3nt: TGTGCCAGCAGCCCGTCCGGGACAGGGGGACGAAACACCATATATTTT

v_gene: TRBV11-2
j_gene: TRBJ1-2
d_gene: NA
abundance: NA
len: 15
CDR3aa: CASSSIPGGEIGYTF
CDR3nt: TGTGCCAGCAGCTCCATCCCTGGGGGGGAGATTGGCTACACCTTC

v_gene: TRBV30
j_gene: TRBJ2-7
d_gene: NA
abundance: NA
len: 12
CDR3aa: CAWSVTGVEQYF
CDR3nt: TGTGCCTGGAGTGTAACGGGAGTCGAGCAGTACTTC

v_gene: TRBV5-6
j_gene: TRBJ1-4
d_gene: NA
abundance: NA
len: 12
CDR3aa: CASSLWGEKLFF
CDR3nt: TGTGCCAGCAGCTTGTGGGGCGAAAAACTGTTTTTT

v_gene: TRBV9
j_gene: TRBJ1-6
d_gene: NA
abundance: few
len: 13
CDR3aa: CASRLQDNSPLHF
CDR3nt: TGTGCCAGCAGATTACAGGATAATTCACCCCTCCACTTT

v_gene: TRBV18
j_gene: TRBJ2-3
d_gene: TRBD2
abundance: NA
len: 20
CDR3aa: CASSPLVPGGGTQSTDTQYF
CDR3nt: TGTGCCAGCTCACCACTGGTACCCGGCGGGGGGACCCAAAGCACAGATACGCAGTATTTT

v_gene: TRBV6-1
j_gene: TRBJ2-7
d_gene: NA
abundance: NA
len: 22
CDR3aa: CASSEARWSLRLPAVTNYEQYF
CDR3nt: TGTGCCAGCAGTGAAGCGCGATGGTCTCTGCGTCTCCCCGCGGTTACCAACTACGAGCAGTACTTC

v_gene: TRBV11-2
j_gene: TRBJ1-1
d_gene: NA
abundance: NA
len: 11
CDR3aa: CASSLGSGAFF
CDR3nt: TGTGCCAGCAGCTTAGGGTCAGGGGCTTTCTTT

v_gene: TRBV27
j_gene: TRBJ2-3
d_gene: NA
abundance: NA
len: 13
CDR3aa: CASSSAVADTQYF
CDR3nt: TGTGCCAGCAGTTCCGCAGTTGCAGATACGCAGTATTTT

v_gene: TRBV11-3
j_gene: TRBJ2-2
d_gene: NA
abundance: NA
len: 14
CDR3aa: CASSLAWTAGELFF
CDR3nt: TGTGCCAGCAGCTTAGCGTGGACAGCCGGGGAGCTGTTTTTT

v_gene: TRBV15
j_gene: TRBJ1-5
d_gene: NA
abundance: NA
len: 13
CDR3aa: CATSRGGSQPQHF
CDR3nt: TGTGCCACCAGCAGGGGGGGATCTCAGCCCCAGCATTTT

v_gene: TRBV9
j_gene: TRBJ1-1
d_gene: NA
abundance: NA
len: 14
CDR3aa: CASSVAGRGTEAFF
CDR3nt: TGTGCCAGCAGCGTAGCAGGTCGGGGCACTGAAGCTTTCTTT

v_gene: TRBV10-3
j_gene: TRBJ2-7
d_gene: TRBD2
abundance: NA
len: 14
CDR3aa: CAISESLAGGEQYF
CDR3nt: TGTGCCATCAGTGAATCACTAGCGGGAGGTGAGCAGTACTTC

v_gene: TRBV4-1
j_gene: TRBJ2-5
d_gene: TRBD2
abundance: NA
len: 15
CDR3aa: CASRQTGLAKETQYF
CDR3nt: TGCGCCAGCAGACAAACCGGACTAGCCAAAGAGACCCAGTACTTC

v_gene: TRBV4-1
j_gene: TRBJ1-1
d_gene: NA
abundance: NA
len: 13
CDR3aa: CPPRRGGNTEAFF
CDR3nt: TGCCCCCCCCGCCGGGGGGGTAACACTGAAGCTTTCTTT

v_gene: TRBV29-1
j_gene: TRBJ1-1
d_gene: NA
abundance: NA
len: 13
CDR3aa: CSVEIGVHTEAFF
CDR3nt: TGCAGCGTCGAAATAGGGGTCCATACTGAAGCTTTCTTT

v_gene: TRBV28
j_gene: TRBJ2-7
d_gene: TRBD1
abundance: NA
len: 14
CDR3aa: CASSIPGGSYEQYF
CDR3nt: TGTGCCAGCAGTATCCCAGGGGGTAGCTACGAGCAGTACTTC

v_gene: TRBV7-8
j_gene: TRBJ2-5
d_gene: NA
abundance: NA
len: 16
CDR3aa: CASVQLNRTTQETQYF
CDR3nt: TGTGCCAGCGTCCAACTCAACCGGACAACTCAAGAGACCCAGTACTTC

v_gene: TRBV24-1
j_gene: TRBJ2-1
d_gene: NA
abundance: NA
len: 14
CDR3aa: CATGDRSSYNEQFF
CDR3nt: TGTGCCACTGGTGACAGGAGCTCCTACAATGAGCAGTTCTTC

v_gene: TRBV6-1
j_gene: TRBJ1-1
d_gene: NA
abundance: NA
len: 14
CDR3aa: CASGEAGSNTEAFF
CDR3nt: TGTGCCAGCGGTGAGGCGGGGTCTAACACTGAAGCTTTCTTT

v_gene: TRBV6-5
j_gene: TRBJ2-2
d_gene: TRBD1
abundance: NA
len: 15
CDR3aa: CASSYSPGTGGELFF
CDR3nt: TGTGCCAGCAGTTACTCGCCAGGGACAGGCGGGGAGCTGTTTTTT